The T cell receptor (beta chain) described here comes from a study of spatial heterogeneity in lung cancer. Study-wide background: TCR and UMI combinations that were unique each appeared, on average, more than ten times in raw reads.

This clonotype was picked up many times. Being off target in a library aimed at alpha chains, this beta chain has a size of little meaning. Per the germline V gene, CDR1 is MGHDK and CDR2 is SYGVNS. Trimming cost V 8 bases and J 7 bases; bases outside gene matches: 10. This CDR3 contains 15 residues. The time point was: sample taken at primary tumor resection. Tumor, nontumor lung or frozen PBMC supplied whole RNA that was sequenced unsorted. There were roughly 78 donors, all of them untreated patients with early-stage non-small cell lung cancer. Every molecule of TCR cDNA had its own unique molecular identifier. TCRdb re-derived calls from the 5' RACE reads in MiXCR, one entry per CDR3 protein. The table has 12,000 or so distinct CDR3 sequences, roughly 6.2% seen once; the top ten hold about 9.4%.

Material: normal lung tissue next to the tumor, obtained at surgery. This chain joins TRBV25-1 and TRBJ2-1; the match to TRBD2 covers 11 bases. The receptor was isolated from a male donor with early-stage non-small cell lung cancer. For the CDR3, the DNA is TGTGCCAGCGGGGAACCTAGCGGGAGGCAGAATGAGCAGTTCTTC. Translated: CASGEPSGRQNEQFF.